This is a list of T cell receptor beta chains from one sample in a study of blood T cells in healthy people across ages. From the 5' RACE reads, TCRdb called clonotypes with MiXCR, one entry per CDR3 protein. The data show about 780,000 distinct CDR3 sequences, 62% seen once. Sequencing used blood. The receptors originated from a man aged 30-40 years in good health. Both conserved end residues are part of each CDR3. A D gene is named only where the DNA matches it firmly. A row's size may be missing; if present it is once, few, many or a size class.

CDR3 length: 15
clone size: .
D gene: TRBD2
V gene: TRBV9
J gene: TRBJ2-5
CDR3 DNA: TGTGCCAGCAGCGTTCCGACTAGCGGCTACAATGAGCAGTACTTC
CDR3 protein: CASSVPTSGYNEQYF

CDR3 length: 13
clone size: .
D gene: .
V gene: TRBV6-5
J gene: TRBJ1-5
CDR3 DNA: TGTGCCACCGGCAGGCCCAGCAATCAGCCCCAGCATTTT
CDR3 protein: CATGRPSNQPQHF

CDR3 length: 13
clone size: .
D gene: .
V gene: TRBV7-2
J gene: TRBJ1-1
CDR3 DNA: TGTGCCAGCAGCTTAGGGCAGTTCACTGAAGCTTTCTTT
CDR3 protein: CASSLGQFTEAFF

CDR3 length: 15
clone size: .
D gene: TRBD1
V gene: TRBV7-3
J gene: TRBJ2-2
CDR3 DNA: TGTGCCAGCAGCCCGACAGGGTTGGACACCGGGGAGCTGTTTTTT
CDR3 protein: CASSPTGLDTGELFF

CDR3 length: 17
clone size: .
D gene: TRBD2
V gene: TRBV6-1
J gene: TRBJ2-1
CDR3 DNA: TGTGCCAGCAGTATGCGACTAGCGGGGGGGTCCGACCATGAGCAGTTCTTC
CDR3 protein: CASSMRLAGGSDHEQFF

CDR3 length: 14
clone size: .
D gene: .
V gene: TRBV18
J gene: TRBJ2-7
CDR3 DNA: TGTGCCAGCTCATCTCCCGGGACTTCCTACGAGCAGTACTTC
CDR3 protein: CASSSPGTSYEQYF

CDR3 length: 12
clone size: .
D gene: .
V gene: TRBV7-9
J gene: TRBJ2-7
CDR3 DNA: TGTGCCAGCAGCTTATGGGTACACGAGCAGTACTTC
CDR3 protein: CASSLWVHEQYF

CDR3 length: 17
clone size: .
D gene: .
V gene: TRBV13
J gene: TRBJ2-7
CDR3 DNA: TGTGCCAGCAGCTTAGGCCCTAAGGGGCAGGGATCCTACGAGCAGTACTTC
CDR3 protein: CASSLGPKGQGSYEQYF

CDR3 length: 15
clone size: .
D gene: .
V gene: TRBV7-9
J gene: TRBJ2-7
CDR3 DNA: TGTGCCAGCAGCAGACCGACAGGGAGGACCTACGAGCAGTACTTC
CDR3 protein: CASSRPTGRTYEQYF

CDR3 length: 13
clone size: .
D gene: .
V gene: TRBV4-2
J gene: TRBJ1-1
CDR3 DNA: TGTGCCAGCAGCCAAGATGAAGGAAGGGATGCTTTCTTT
CDR3 protein: CASSQDEGRDAFF

CDR3 length: 16
clone size: few
D gene: .
V gene: TRBV2
J gene: TRBJ2-4
CDR3 DNA: TGTGCCAGCAGCCGCGGACTGGCGCAAAATAAAGGCATTCAGTACTTC
CDR3 protein: CASSRGLAQNKGIQYF

CDR3 length: 14
clone size: once
D gene: .
V gene: TRBV12-3/TRBV12-4
J gene: TRBJ2-3
CDR3 DNA: TGTGCCAGCAGGGGGGGGCGCCCGGGAGATACGCAGTATTTT
CDR3 protein: CASRGGRPGDTQYF

CDR3 length: 13
clone size: few
D gene: .
V gene: TRBV28
J gene: TRBJ2-1
CDR3 DNA: TGTGCCAGCAGTTTTATCCAGGACAATGAGCAGTTCTTC
CDR3 protein: CASSFIQDNEQFF